This passage covers 19 T cell receptor beta chains from one sample sequenced in a study of identical twins. Via MiXCR, TCRdb re-called the 5' RACE reads, giving one row per CDR3 protein. The table has 500,000 to 700,000 distinct CDR3 sequences, under 8.5% seen once. This same sample was also taken into another study, of yellow fever vaccine responses in identical twins.

The sample was PBMCs. The receptors originated from a woman aged 18-30 years in good health.

The CDR3 reads CASSLGLTSGASDTQYF. As DNA, the CDR3 is TGCGCCAGCAGCTTGGGCCTGACTAGCGGGGCGTCAGATACGCAGTATTTT. J is TRBJ2-3 and V is TRBV10-1, with 11 bases matching TRBD2. CDR1 and CDR2 from the germline V gene are WNHNN and SYGVQD (reference sequence). The length of the CDR3 is 17 residues. With V trimmed by 6 bases and J by 4 bases, 12 bases remained unmatched.

The genes are TRBV24-1 and TRBJ2-1, with TRBD2 identical over 8 bases. This CDR3 has 14 residues. Germline V gene lookup returns CDR1 KGHDR and CDR2 SFDVKD. The J segment lost 6 bases and the V segment lost 12 bases, leaving 12 bases of the junction unmatched. The CDR3 sequence is CASRGSGSSNEQFF. As DNA, the CDR3 is TGTGCCTCCCGGGGGAGCGGGAGTAGCAATGAGCAGTTCTTC.

The J gene is TRBJ1-1, the V gene TRBV11-3; D not resolved. Per germline, CDR1 SGHNT and CDR2 YENEEA. Deletions cut 4 bases from V and 1 base from J, with 13 bases between. The CDR3 totals 15 residues. As DNA, the CDR3 is TGTGCCAGCAGCTGGGAGACACTAGGGAACACTGAAGCTTTCTTT. Residues: CASSWETLGNTEAFF.

This clonotype was seen a handful of times. The chain links TRBV25-1 to TRBJ1-5, with 7 bases that match TRBD1. The length of the CDR3 is 15 residues. The V segment lost 6 bases and the J segment 2 bases; nucleotides outside the gene matches: 7. The germline CDR1 and CDR2 sequences are MGHDK and SYGVNS. CDR3 nucleotides: TGTGCCAGCAGCCCGACAGGGTCGGGCAATCAGCCCCAGCATTTT. Translation: CASSPTGSGNQPQHF.

This clonotype appeared a few times. Here the CDR3 DNA reads TGTGCCAGCAGCCAAGTTCCCCCTAGCGGGGGCGTGGAGACCCAGTACTTC. The encoded protein is CASSQVPPSGGVETQYF. The genes are TRBV3-1 and TRBJ2-5, with 10 bases aligning to TRBD2. The V segment lost 1 base and the J segment 5 bases; nucleotides outside the gene matches: 10. This CDR3 contains 17 residues. Germline V CDR1 and CDR2: LGHDT, YNNKEL (reference sequence).

This rearrangement joins TRBV29-1 to TRBJ1-1, with D uncertain. The V end was cut by 4 bases, the J end by 6 bases, with 3 bases between. CDR1 SQVTM and CDR2 ANQGSEA come from the germline V gene. The CDR3 has 9 amino acids. CDR3 nucleotides: TGCAGCGTTGGGCCTGAAGCTTTCTTT. Translating it yields CSVGPEAFF.

This clonotype was observed at least ten times. The rearrangement links TRBV2 to TRBJ2-3; D perhaps matches TRBD2 (5 bases). The germline V gene has CDR1 SNHLY and CDR2 FYNNEI. The CDR3 is made up of 14 amino acids. The V and J ends lost 4 bases and 2 bases respectively, with 10 bases between them. In DNA form, the CDR3 reads TGTGCCAGCAGTGTACTGGGAGCCACAGATACGCAGTATTTT. It is translated as CASSVLGATDTQYF.

The table lists this clonotype with many counts. The chain couples TRBV10-1 to TRBJ2-4; D is ambiguous. The germline V gene has CDR1 WNHNN and CDR2 SYGVQD (reference sequence). The CDR3 is 15 amino acids. V shed 0 bases and J shed 0 bases, with 6 bases lying between them. CDR3 DNA: TGCGCCAGCAGTGAGTCGGGGATAGCCAAAAACATTCAGTACTTC. Translated: CASSESGIAKNIQYF.

This clonotype came up many times. The CDR3 here is CASSQQDLLASSYNEQFF. The CDR3 bases are TGCGCCAGCAGCCAACAGGACCTCCTCGCTAGCTCCTACAATGAGCAGTTCTTC. The chain combines TRBV4-1 with TRBJ2-1; D unresolved. Germline V gene lookup returns CDR1 MGHRA and CDR2 YSYEKL. The CDR3 extends over 18 amino acids. Trimming took off 2 bases at V and 0 bases at J, with 17 bases between the two ends.

CDR3 residues: CASNRDTSSYNEQFF. Here the CDR3 DNA reads TGTGCCAGCAACCGGGACACCAGCTCCTACAATGAGCAGTTCTTC. The chain is built from TRBV2 and TRBJ2-1, with D possibly being TRBD1 (6 bases). Trimming left V 7 bases short and J 0 bases short, with 13 bases between. CDR1 and CDR2 (germline): SNHLY, FYNNEI. The CDR3 loop spans 15 amino acids.

The chain has TRBV20-1 and TRBJ2-1; 12 bases are shared with TRBD2. Germline V gene lookup returns CDR1 DFQATT and CDR2 SNEGSKA (reference sequence). J lost 7 bases, V lost 1 base, and 5 bases had no gene match. The CDR3 is 15 amino acids. The CDR3 DNA reads TGCAGTGCTAGAGGAGCTAGCGGGGGGGTTAATGAGCAGTTCTTC. This gives the protein CSARGASGGVNEQFF.

The rearrangement links TRBV3-1 to TRBJ2-7, with 9 positions matching TRBD2. Germline lookup yields CDR1 LGHDT and CDR2 YNNKEL (reference sequence). V shed 3 bases, J shed 3 bases, and the junction held 6 bases outside the gene matches. The CDR3 has 15 amino acids. CDR3 sequence reads: CASSHLAGTLYEQYF. For the CDR3, the DNA is TGTGCCAGCAGCCACCTAGCGGGGACCCTCTACGAGCAGTACTTC.

This clonotype occurred many times. The rearrangement links TRBV12-3 or TRBV12-4 to TRBJ2-3; D possibly uses TRBD1 or TRBD2 (5 bases each). CDR3 length equals 15 residues. V was pared by 6 bases and J by 1 base, with 14 bases between. The CDR3 region has the DNA TGTGCCAGCAGGCCTGGGGGATACGGCACAGATACGCAGTATTTT. Translating it yields CASRPGGYGTDTQYF.

J is TRBJ2-1 and V is TRBV4-1; 11 bases are a match to TRBD2. The CDR3 sequence is 17 residues long. Looked up from germline, CDR1 is MGHRA and CDR2 is YSYEKL. V lost 1 base, J lost 10 bases, and 12 bases stayed unmatched. The CDR3 nucleotides read TGCGCCAGCAGCCAAGGAACTAGCGGGAGCTGCTGTGGGGAGCAGTTCTTC. It translates to CASSQGTSGSCCGEQFF.

The V and J genes are TRBV29-1 and TRBJ2-1, with D tentatively TRBD2 (5 bases). CDR1 is SQVTM and CDR2 is ANQGSEA in the germline V gene. Trimming pared 7 bases from V and 3 bases from J, leaving 13 bases between. This CDR3 spans 13 amino acids. As DNA, the CDR3 is TGCAGCGCGTTGGACTCGATCTACAATGAGCAGTTCTTC. It yields the protein CSALDSIYNEQFF.

This clonotype was counted at least ten times. V usage is TRBV7-8 and J usage is TRBJ2-2, with TRBD1 matching 9 bases. V was pared by 5 bases and J by 3 bases, with 4 bases of the junction left unmatched. The germline CDR1 and CDR2 sequences are SGHVS and FQNEAQ. The CDR3 is 15 amino acids. The CDR3 nucleotides are TGTGCCAGCAGCATACAGGGGGCGTACACCGGGGAGCTGTTTTTT. Protein product: CASSIQGAYTGELFF.

This clonotype was seen a few times. The chain links TRBV3-1 to TRBJ2-5; 9 nucleotides match TRBD1. V lost 3 bases and J lost 6; bases outside the gene matches: 5. Germline V CDR1 and CDR2: LGHDT, YNNKEL (reference sequence). The CDR3 runs to 14 residues. The CDR3 here is CASSQPDRGKTQYF. Here the CDR3 DNA reads TGTGCCAGCAGCCAGCCGGACAGGGGAAAGACCCAGTACTTC.

This clonotype was observed a few times. This chain connects TRBV25-1 to TRBJ2-5; 14 bases align to TRBD2. Germline lookup yields CDR1 MGHDK and CDR2 SYGVNS. Unmatched junction bases numbered 7, after V lost 8 bases and J lost 5 bases. The CDR3 covers 15 residues. For the CDR3, the DNA is TGTGCCAGCTTTCGGACTAGCGGGAGGTTGGAGACCCAGTACTTC. This codes for CASFRTSGRLETQYF.

The table lists this clonotype with many counts. The J gene is TRBJ2-1, the V gene TRBV5-1; 10 bases match TRBD2. This CDR3 has 16 residues. J gave up 2 bases and V 0 bases, and 2 bases lay outside the gene matches. CDR1 and CDR2 (germline): SGHRS, YFSETQ. The DNA for the CDR3 is TGCGCCAGCAGCTTGGCTAGCGGGAGTGCCTACAATGAGCAGTTCTTC. Protein product: CASSLASGSAYNEQFF.